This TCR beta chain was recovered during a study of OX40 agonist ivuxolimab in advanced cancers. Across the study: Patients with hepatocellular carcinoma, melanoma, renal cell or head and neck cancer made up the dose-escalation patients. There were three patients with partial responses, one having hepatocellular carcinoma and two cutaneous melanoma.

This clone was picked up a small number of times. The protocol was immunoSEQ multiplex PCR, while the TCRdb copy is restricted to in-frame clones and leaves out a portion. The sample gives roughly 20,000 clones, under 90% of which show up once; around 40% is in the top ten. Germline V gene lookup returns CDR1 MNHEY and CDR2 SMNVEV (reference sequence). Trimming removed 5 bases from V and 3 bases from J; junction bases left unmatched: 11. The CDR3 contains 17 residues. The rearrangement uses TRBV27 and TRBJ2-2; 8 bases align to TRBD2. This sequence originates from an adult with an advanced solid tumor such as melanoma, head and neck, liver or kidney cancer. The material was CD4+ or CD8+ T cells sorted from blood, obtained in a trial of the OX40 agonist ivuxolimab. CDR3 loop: CASSRLPGGVDTGELFF. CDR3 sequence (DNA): TGTGCCAGCAGTCGCCTCCCGGGGGGGGTAGACACCGGGGAGCTGTTTTTT.